This T cell receptor (beta chain) was captured in a study of blood T cell repertoires in COVID-19. Study-level information: Specimens from acute and convalescent COVID-19 originated in the United States, Italy and Spain. PBMCs, B-cell-depleted T cells, or T cells provided the cDNA or gDNA that made up the material.

Authors' processing steps: Amplification of reference gene primers was used by the study to estimate nucleated cell counts. Only in-frame clones appear in the TCRdb table, and some are missing; sequencing was by immunoSEQ multiplex PCR. The V and J calls and clone size were taken over from that table, and D and trimming were inferred from the DNA. The data show approximately 70,000 clones, with 85% to 90% seen just once and about 11% held by the top ten. CDR3 length: 14 residues. Per the germline V gene, CDR1 is SEHNR and CDR2 is FQNEAQ (reference sequence). The V and J ends lost 5 bases and 7 bases, in that order; junction bases with no gene match: 2.

The TCR originated in a man aged 65-85 years with active or convalescent COVID-19. The chain carries TRBV7-9 and TRBJ1-6; the match to TRBD1 covers 10 bases. Sequenced material: peripheral blood. This CDR3 is CASSPGQGNSPLHF. The CDR3 DNA reads as TGTGCCAGCAGCCCGGGACAGGGGAATTCACCCCTCCACTTT.